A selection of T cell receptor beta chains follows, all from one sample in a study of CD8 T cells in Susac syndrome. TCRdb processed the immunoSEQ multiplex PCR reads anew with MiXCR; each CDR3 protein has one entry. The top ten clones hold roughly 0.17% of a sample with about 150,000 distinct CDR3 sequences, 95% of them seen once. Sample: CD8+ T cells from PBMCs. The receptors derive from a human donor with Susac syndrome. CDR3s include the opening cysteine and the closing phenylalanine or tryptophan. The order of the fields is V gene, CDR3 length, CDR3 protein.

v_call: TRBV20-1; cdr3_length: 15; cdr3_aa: CSATPAGPTNEKLFF
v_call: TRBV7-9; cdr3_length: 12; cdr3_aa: CASSPTGAEAFF
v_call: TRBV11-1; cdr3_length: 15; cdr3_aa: CASSHTAETYNEQFF
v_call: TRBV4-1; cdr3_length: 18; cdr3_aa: CASSQELGSGRPPYEQYF
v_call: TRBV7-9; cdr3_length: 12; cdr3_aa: CASKIGGNEQFF
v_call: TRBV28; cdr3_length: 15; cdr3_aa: CASSLSLSGANVLTF
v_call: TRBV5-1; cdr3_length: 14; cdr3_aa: CASSLGQGLDTQYF
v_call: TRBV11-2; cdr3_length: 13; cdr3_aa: CASSMTGAETQYF
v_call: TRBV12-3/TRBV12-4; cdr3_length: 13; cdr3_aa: CASSLVNAYEQYF
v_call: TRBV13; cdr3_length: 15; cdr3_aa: CASSLGLGPHNEQFF